The present TCR beta chain was sequenced within a study of CXCR3-negative and CXCR3-positive naive CD8 T cells. Whole-study results and caveats: CXCR3 levels fell partly with cryopreservation; most assays relied on fresh PBMCs. Memory cells differed in TRBV-TRBJ usage, but naive CXCR3-negative and CXCR3-positive cells had similar usage. In both naive subsets diversity was comparably high, whereas memory CD8+ cells showed much lower diversity.

The libraries of TRB cDNA were constructed through 5' RACE using UMI labels. TCRdb reprocessed the 5' RACE reads and reports one entry per CDR3 protein, with no DNA. The listing records about 43,000 distinct CDR3 sequences. A word on this clonotype: Its specificity is not known.

Investigators sorted each CD8+ T cell subset in triplicate, taking around 290,000 cells each time. Material: memory CD8+ T cells from blood. The receptor's source is a human donor in good health. Some clones in this sample may be carry-over from other donors' samples.

This chain's CDR3 is CTTPENTEAFF. The chain combines TRBV29-1 with TRBJ1-1. The CDR3 length is 11 residues. From germline, CDR1 is SQVTM and CDR2 ANQGSEA.